This TCR beta chain is drawn from a study of shared clonotypes between healthy human individuals. General observations from the study: Generally, estimated richness proved larger in naive subsets than it did in memory subsets.

Trimming left V 1 base short and J 3 bases short, with 9 bases between. Germline V gene data show CDR1 as SEHNR and CDR2 as FQNEAQ (reference sequence). This CDR3 comprises 15 residues. The protocol was immunoSEQ multiplex PCR, while the TCRdb copy is restricted to in-frame clones and leaves out a portion. Here the sample spans approximately 1.4 million clones, 98% being singletons. In the case of this clone: The target antigen is unknown.

The chain has TRBV7-9 and TRBJ1-4; D ambiguous. This TCR was recovered from a man aged 25 to 40 in good health. Input material: naive CD4+ T cells sorted from blood. Stated subset: CD45RA+ positively selected. The CDR3 loop reads CASSLGRTANEKLFF. The CDR3, as DNA: TGTGCCAGCAGCTTAGGGAGAACGGCTAATGAAAAACTGTTTTTT. Variable domain in full (rest from reference TRBV7-9 and TRBJ1-4): DTGVSQNPRHKITKRGQNVTFRCDPISEHNRLYWYRQTLGQGPEFLTYFQNEAQLEKSRLLSDRFSAERPKGSFSTLEIQRTEQGDSAMYLCASSLGRTANEKLFFGSGTQLSVL.